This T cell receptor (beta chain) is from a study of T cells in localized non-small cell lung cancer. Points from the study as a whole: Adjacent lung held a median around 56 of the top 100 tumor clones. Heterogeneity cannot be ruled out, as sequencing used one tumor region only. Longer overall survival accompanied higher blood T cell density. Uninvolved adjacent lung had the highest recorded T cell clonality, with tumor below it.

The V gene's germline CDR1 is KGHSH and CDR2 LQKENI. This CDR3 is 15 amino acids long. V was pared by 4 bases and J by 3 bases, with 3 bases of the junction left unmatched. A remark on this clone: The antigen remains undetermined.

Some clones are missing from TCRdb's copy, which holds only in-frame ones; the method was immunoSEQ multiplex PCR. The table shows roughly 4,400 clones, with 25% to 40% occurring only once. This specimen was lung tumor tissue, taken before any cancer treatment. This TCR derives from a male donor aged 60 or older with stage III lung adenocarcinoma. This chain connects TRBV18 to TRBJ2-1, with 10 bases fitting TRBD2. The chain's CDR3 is CASSLRTSGYNEQFF. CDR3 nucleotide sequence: TGTGCCAGCTCACTAAGGACTAGCGGCTACAATGAGCAGTTCTTC.